This TCR beta chain was recovered during a study of T cell clones after liver transplantation. Study background: TCRbeta sequencing after a pre-transplant mixed lymphocyte reaction identified graft-donor-reactive clones, later tracked in post-transplant blood.

The CDR3 extends over 15 amino acids. Germline CDR1 and CDR2: LGHNA and YNFKEQ. The V and J ends lost 0 bases and 1 base respectively, with 9 bases between them. Assay used: immunoSEQ multiplex PCR; TCRdb lists only in-frame clones, some missing. The sample has 68,000 or so clones, about 92% seen once; the top ten hold more than 0.85%. The chain has TRBV4-2 and TRBJ1-1; maybe TRBD1 (5 bases). The origin of this receptor is a human patient who received a liver transplant. The graft donor may have contributed some T cells. Sample: CD4+ T cells from blood, taken 25 months after liver transplant. CDR3 sequence reads: CASSQDLGRNTEAFF. CDR3 sequence (DNA): TGTGCCAGCAGCCAAGATTTGGGGCGGAACACTGAAGCTTTCTTT.